These 27 T cell receptor beta chains came from one sample sequenced in a study of cytomegalovirus exposure and HLA in healthy donors. PCR amplification relied on 60 Vbeta primers (plus 13 Jbeta primers). Here immunoSEQ multiplex PCR was the method, and the copy in TCRdb shows in-frame clones only, minus some. The sample consists of over 95,000 clones, over 75% of them appearing once. Sequenced material: PBMCs. These receptors originate from a man between 40 and 49 years old in good health and CMV-seronegative.

The gene calls are TRBV5-4 and TRBJ2-1; TRBD2 aligns across 7 bases. The CDR3 length is 16 residues. The germline V gene has CDR1 SGHNT and CDR2 YYREEE (reference sequence). V trimming: 0 bases; J trimming: 2 bases; junction bases outside the gene matches: 5. The CDR3 DNA sequence: TGTGCCAGCAGCTTGGTGGTGGGAGGGCCCTACAATGAGCAGTTCTTC. It is translated as CASSLVVGGPYNEQFF.

The V gene is TRBV10-1, the J gene TRBJ2-2, with D possibly TRBD1 on 5 matching bases. CDR3 length equals 14 residues. V dropped 6 bases and J dropped 4 bases, with 12 bases sitting between them. Germline lookup yields CDR1 WNHNN and CDR2 SYGVQD (reference sequence). CDR3 sequence (DNA): TGCGCCAGCAGATCAGGGTCGGGCACCGGGGAGCTGTTTTTT. Translating gives CASRSGSGTGELFF.

The genes are TRBV5-1 and TRBJ1-2; 11 nucleotides align to TRBD1. This CDR3 comprises 16 residues. The trim removed 4 bases at V and 3 bases at J, leaving 8 bases unmatched. Germline V gene lookup returns CDR1 SGHRS and CDR2 YFSETQ. CDR3 coding DNA: TGCGCCAGCAGCCACCCTCCGGGACAGGGGGACTATGGCTACACCTTC. Translating it yields CASSHPPGQGDYGYTF.

The V gene is TRBV28, the J gene TRBJ1-1, with no clear D. From germline, CDR1 is MDHEN and CDR2 SYDVKM. V was clipped by 7 bases and J by 4 bases, with 10 bases between them. The CDR3 has 12 amino acids. CDR3 sequence: CASTGTATEAFF. The DNA for the CDR3 is TGTGCCAGCACGGGAACGGCCACTGAAGCTTTCTTT.

This clone has a handful of counts. This chain links TRBV28 with TRBJ1-2; TRBD1 agrees at 7 bases. CDR1 MDHEN and CDR2 SYDVKM come from the germline V gene. The CDR3 extends over 17 amino acids. V lost 5 bases, J lost 4 bases, and 16 bases stayed unmatched. DNA of the CDR3: TGTGCCAGCAGTCCCTCGTGGACAGGCTCGGGGAGCTATGGCTACACCTTC. It codes for CASSPSWTGSGSYGYTF.

The chain has TRBV5-1 and TRBJ2-2, with 8 bases fitting TRBD2. Germline V CDR1 and CDR2: SGHRS, YFSETQ. The CDR3 loop spans 15 amino acids. V was clipped by 4 bases and J by 3 bases; unmatched bases: 5. This chain's CDR3 is CASSVAGGDTGELFF. Written as DNA, the CDR3 is TGCGCCAGCAGCGTCGCGGGAGGCGACACCGGGGAGCTGTTTTTT.

This sequence joins TRBV7-2 and TRBJ1-2; tentatively, D is TRBD1 (5 bases). The CDR3 runs to 13 residues. V was trimmed by 5 bases and J by 13 bases, leaving 20 bases between them. Germline loops: CDR1 SGHTA, CDR2 FQGNSA. The CDR3 region has the DNA TGTGCCAGCAGCAGAGACAGCGCAGCAGGTCGCACCTTC. Protein: CASSRDSAAGRTF.

This clone appeared many times. The gene calls are TRBV12-5 and TRBJ1-1; the match to TRBD1 covers 10 bases. After removal of 6 bases from V and 1 base from J, the junction contained 5 bases not matched to a gene. Germline CDR1 LGHNT, CDR2 FRNRAP. The CDR3 loop spans 15 amino acids. CDR3 sequence: CASGPGQGTNTEAFF. The CDR3 region has the DNA TGTGCTAGTGGCCCGGGACAGGGGACGAACACTGAAGCTTTCTTT.

The rearrangement links TRBV28 to TRBJ1-4; D not certain. V lost 1 base and J 8 bases, leaving 11 bases between the germline ends. The length of the CDR3 is 14 residues. CDR1 is MDHEN, CDR2 SYDVKM, per germline. The CDR3: CASSLSSSGEKLFF. The DNA for the CDR3 is TGTGCCAGCAGTTTATCAAGCAGCGGGGAAAAACTGTTTTTT.

V is TRBV5-1 and J is TRBJ1-1; a possible D gene is TRBD1 (5 bases). The CDR3 covers 16 residues. Germline assignment: CDR1 SGHRS and CDR2 YFSETQ. The V gene lost 3 bases and the J gene lost 3 bases, with 18 bases spanning the gap. In DNA form, the CDR3 reads TGCGCCAGCAGCTGGAGACAGCCGATGATGGACACTGAAGCTTTCTTT. This translates into CASSWRQPMMDTEAFF.

This clone was seen a single time. V is TRBV6-6 and J is TRBJ1-1; 11 positions match TRBD1. With 4 bases clipped from V and 4 bases from J, the junction kept 5 bases outside the gene matches. Germline V CDR1 and CDR2: MNHNY, SVGAGI (reference sequence). CDR3 length: 15 amino acids. The CDR3 coding sequence is TGTGCCAGCAGTTGGGGACAGGGGGGAGGCACTGAAGCTTTCTTT. It translates to CASSWGQGGGTEAFF.

J is TRBJ1-6 and V is TRBV19, with D uncertain. CDR1 and CDR2 (germline): LNHDA, SQIVND (reference sequence). This CDR3 region has 14 residues. Trimming pared 3 bases from V and 8 bases from J, leaving 11 bases between. In DNA, the CDR3 is TGTGCCAGTAGTATCCAGTATGAATATTCACCCCTCCACTTT. Translation gives CASSIQYEYSPLHF.

Here the CDR3 DNA reads TGTGCCAGCAGCTGGAGGGGGCCGGGAAACACCATATATTTT. It yields the protein CASSWRGPGNTIYF. The chain is built from TRBV5-6 and TRBJ1-3; TRBD1 aligns across 7 bases. V gave up 3 bases and J gave up 4 bases; unmatched junction bases: 4. This CDR3 has 14 amino acids. Germline V gives CDR1 SGHDT, CDR2 YYEEEE.

This clone was observed a handful of times. The rearrangement joins TRBV29-1 to TRBJ2-2; no clear D. There are 11 residues in the CDR3. V lost 4 bases, J lost 4 bases, and 4 bases lay in between. Germline V lookup: CDR1 SQVTM, CDR2 ANQGSEA. The CDR3 here is CSVASTGELFF. As DNA, the CDR3 is TGCAGCGTTGCCAGCACCGGGGAGCTGTTTTTT.

The J gene is TRBJ1-1, the V gene TRBV4-1; D is possibly TRBD1 (6 bases). Germline CDR1 reads MGHRA; CDR2 reads YSYEKL. V gave up 0 bases and J gave up 7 bases, with 12 bases separating them. This CDR3 region has 14 residues. CDR3 in DNA: TGCGCCAGCAGCCAAGATTCCAGGGGTATTGAAGCTTTCTTT. It yields the protein CASSQDSRGIEAFF.

The chain employs TRBV2 and TRBJ1-2; 7 bases match TRBD1. Germline CDR1 SNHLY, CDR2 FYNNEI. V trimming: 5 bases; J trimming: 4 bases; junction bases outside the gene matches: 7. The CDR3 runs to 14 residues. CDR3 nucleotide sequence: TGTGCCAGCAGTCGGGAGTCAGGGGGCTATGGCTACACCTTC. Protein: CASSRESGGYGYTF.

The V call is TRBV19, the J call TRBJ2-6, with D maybe TRBD2 (5 bases). The germline gives CDR1 LNHDA, CDR2 SQIVND (reference sequence). Trimming stripped 7 bases from V and 1 base from J, with 8 bases between. The CDR3 length is 14 residues. The CDR3 bases are TGTGCCAGTAAAGGACTTTCTGGGGCCAACGTCCTGACTTTC. Residues: CASKGLSGANVLTF. The full variable domain, with the rest looked up from reference TRBV19 and TRBJ2-6, is DGGITQSPKYLFRKEGQNVTLSCEQNLNHDAMYWYRQDPGQGLRLIYYSQIVNDFQKGDIAEGYSVSREKKESFPLTVTSAQKNPTAFYLCASKGLSGANVLTFGAGSRLTVL.

The V gene is TRBV4-1, the J gene TRBJ1-1; the D gene is possibly TRBD1 (5 bases). Looked up from germline, CDR1 is MGHRA and CDR2 is YSYEKL. The CDR3 spans 17 residues. V shed 0 bases and J shed 1 base, with 15 bases lying between them. CDR3 DNA sequence: TGCGCCAGCAGCCAAGAAAAGGGGAATTGGGGGAACACTGAAGCTTTCTTT. Encoded protein: CASSQEKGNWGNTEAFF.

The J gene is TRBJ2-5, the V gene TRBV28; 9 nucleotides align to TRBD1. V shed 6 bases, J shed 5 bases, and the junction held 1 base outside the gene matches. This CDR3 comprises 12 residues. CDR1 is MDHEN, CDR2 SYDVKM, per germline. The CDR3 sequence is CASRTGGETQYF. Written as DNA, the CDR3 is TGTGCCAGCAGGACAGGGGGGGAGACCCAGTACTTC.

This clone was seen a few times. This chain connects TRBV7-2 to TRBJ2-7; D is possibly TRBD2 (5 bases). The V gene's germline CDR1 is SGHTA and CDR2 FQGNSA. Deletions cut 2 bases from V and 0 bases from J, with 20 bases between. This CDR3 has 18 amino acids. The CDR3 sequence: CASSLLRGGPGSSYEQYF. The CDR3 DNA is TGTGCCAGCAGCTTACTACGAGGTGGGCCGGGGAGCTCCTACGAGCAGTACTTC.

This clone was recorded a few times. This chain links TRBV5-1 with TRBJ2-2, with 10 bases lining up with TRBD1. The CDR3 is made up of 15 amino acids. Per germline, CDR1 SGHRS and CDR2 YFSETQ. V dropped 4 bases and J dropped 5; count of bases not matched to a gene: 5. CDR3 loop: CASSSGTGDTGELFF. CDR3 nucleotides: TGCGCCAGCAGCAGTGGGACAGGGGATACCGGGGAGCTGTTTTTT.

The genes are TRBV5-6 and TRBJ2-3; D unresolved. V was cut by 0 bases and J by 4 bases, with 9 bases left in between. The CDR3 covers 14 residues. Germline-derived CDR1 and CDR2 are SGHDT and YYEEEE. For the CDR3, the DNA is TGTGCCAGCAGCTTGGCAGGTGTTTCAGATACGCAGTATTTT. It translates to CASSLAGVSDTQYF.

This chain connects TRBV6-4 to TRBJ1-2; 9 positions agree with TRBD1. Germline V gene sequence: CDR1 MRHNA, CDR2 SNTAGT. This CDR3 region has 13 residues. V trimming: 0 bases; J trimming: 7 bases; junction bases outside the gene matches: 0. The CDR3 reads CASSDSTGGGYTF. The CDR3 region has the DNA TGTGCCAGCAGTGACTCGACAGGGGGTGGCTACACCTTC.

Only a few counts were recorded for this clone. The V gene is TRBV11-2, the J gene TRBJ1-2; TRBD1 matches 8 bases. There are 13 residues in the CDR3. Germline CDR1 and CDR2: SGHAT and FQNNGV. J lost 4 bases, V lost 4 bases, and 2 bases had no gene match. The CDR3 protein is CASSSGGSYGYTF. The CDR3 DNA sequence: TGTGCCAGCAGCTCAGGGGGCAGCTATGGCTACACCTTC.

This chain connects TRBV6-1 to TRBJ1-5; D not certain. The CDR3 contains 14 residues. V was trimmed by 0 bases and J by 4 bases, leaving 7 bases between them. Germline V gene data show CDR1 as MNHNS and CDR2 as SASEGT. The CDR3: CASSEASRNQPQHF. For the CDR3, the DNA is TGTGCCAGCAGTGAAGCATCCAGAAATCAGCCCCAGCATTTT.

Written as DNA, the CDR3 is TGTGCCAGCAGTGCGGGAACTAATGAAAAACTGTTTTTT. The encoded protein is CASSAGTNEKLFF. The genes are TRBV2 and TRBJ1-4; D remains ambiguous. Germline V gene data show CDR1 as SNHLY and CDR2 as FYNNEI. The CDR3 runs 13 residues. V was shortened by 4 bases and J by 1 base, with 4 bases between the two germline ends. The full variable domain, with the rest looked up from reference TRBV2 and TRBJ1-4, is EPEVTQTPSHQVTQMGQEVILRCVPISNHLYFYWYRQILGQKVEFLVSFYNNEISEKSEIFDDQFSVERPDGSNFTLKIRSTKLEDSAMYFCASSAGTNEKLFFGSGTQLSVL.

The rearrangement uses TRBV9 and TRBJ2-1; D perhaps matches TRBD2 (6 bases). This CDR3 spans 15 amino acids. Per germline, CDR1 SGDLS and CDR2 YYNGEE. The V gene lost 4 bases and the J gene lost 7 bases, with 18 bases spanning the gap. In DNA form, the CDR3 reads TGTGCCAGCAGCCCCGCGGGGACTGGGTGGAATGAGCAGTTCTTC. It codes for CASSPAGTGWNEQFF.